The T cell receptor (beta chain) described here comes from a study of T cell repertoires in cytomegalovirus infection. Turning to the study itself: Selected CMV epitopes included recently identified HLA-C-restricted ones as well as well-studied HLA-B-restricted ones. Evidence of both CMV infection and a matching HLA type came from public TCR beta signatures. Whole-study results and caveats: HLA-C-restricted CMV clonotypes gave the most frequent clonotype in two of eight donors.

TCRdb re-derived calls from the reads in MiXCR, one entry per CDR3 protein. This table has 400,000 to 600,000 distinct CDR3 sequences, roughly 43% appearing once. This clonotype came up a few times. Its antigen is not known. Germline CDR1 MGHRA, CDR2 YSYEKL. The CDR3 extends over 15 amino acids. V was shortened by 3 bases and J by 8 bases, with 19 bases between the two germline ends. This specimen consisted of cultured PBMCs, obtained from culture after CMV antigen stimulation. The gene calls are TRBV4-1 and TRBJ1-2; D gene ambiguous. The receptor was derived from a human donor in good health (CMV status not recorded). Some clones in this sample may be carry-over from other donors' samples. CDR3 region: CASSQKVGSIRGYTF. CDR3 nucleotides: TGCGCCAGCAGCCAGAAAGTTGGGTCTATAAGGGGCTACACCTTC.